Each of the 9 T cell receptor beta chains below was sequenced from the same sample in a study of post-analysis software for immune sequencing data. Broader study findings: Four to six TRBV segments were significantly more frequent in patients than in controls. TRBV5-6, TRBV5-1 and TRBV20-1 were among these segments.

Unique molecular identifiers tagged the TCR beta cDNA libraries. Each CDR3 protein gets one entry after TCRdb re-called the PCR reads with MiXCR. Of almost 700,000 distinct CDR3 sequences detected, approximately 60% appear once; the ten largest clones hold about 11%. No antigen is known for these receptors. Material for sequencing was blood. These receptor sequences come from a girl aged 2-10 years with multiple sclerosis.

The V and J genes are TRBV7-6 and TRBJ1-5, with 9 bases matching TRBD1. The CDR3 extends over 14 amino acids. Losses at the gene ends were 6 bases for V and 9 bases for J; bases not matched to a gene: 9. The germline gives CDR1 SGHVS, CDR2 FNYEAQ. The CDR3 region has the DNA TGTGCCAGCAGAGCCGGGACAGGGTTTGGGCCCCAGCATTTT. It specifies CASRAGTGFGPQHF.

The sample holds a few counts of this clonotype. The rearrangement links TRBV29-1 to TRBJ1-2; D is perhaps TRBD1 (6 bases). From germline, CDR1 is SQVTM and CDR2 ANQGSEA. This CDR3 region has 15 residues. Trimming took 3 bases from V and 7 from J, leaving 21 bases between them. The CDR3 sequence is CSVDGQGSGVTGYTF. CDR3 nucleotide sequence: TGCAGCGTTGATGGCCAGGGGTCGGGTGTGACTGGCTACACCTTC.

The V and J genes are TRBV12-3 or TRBV12-4 and TRBJ2-7; TRBD2 matches 11 bases. Trimming at V came to 6 bases and at J to 4 bases, leaving 14 bases not matched to a gene. The CDR3 totals 17 residues. CDR3 amino acids: CASSTTSGSSAWYEQYF. CDR3 in DNA: TGTGCCAGCAGCACCACTAGCGGGAGTTCGGCATGGTACGAGCAGTACTTC.

The rearrangement uses TRBV7-3 and TRBJ2-3; 9 positions agree with TRBD2. The V gene end was trimmed by 4 bases and the J gene end by 2 bases; junction bases not matched to a gene: 4. Germline values: CDR1 SGHTA, CDR2 FQGTGA. The CDR3 length is 15 residues. CDR3 sequence reads: CASSYGGRVTDTQYF. The CDR3 DNA reads TGTGCCAGCAGCTATGGCGGGAGGGTCACAGATACGCAGTATTTT.

This clonotype was observed a handful of times. CDR3 coding DNA: TGCAGTGCTAGTTCCGGGACAGGGGGTTTGAAGGGCTACACCTTC. It yields the protein CSASSGTGGLKGYTF. The chain employs TRBV20-1 and TRBJ1-2; 11 nucleotides line up with TRBD1. The CDR3 consists of 15 residues. Germline trimming cut 3 bases from V and 8 bases from J; bases unmatched to any gene: 11. Germline V CDR1 and CDR2: DFQATT, SNEGSKA (reference sequence).

The V gene is TRBV5-5, the J gene TRBJ2-1; 7 bases are a match to TRBD1. This CDR3 has 13 amino acids. Germline assignment: CDR1 SGHKS and CDR2 YYEKEE (reference sequence). V was clipped by 9 bases and J by 2 bases; unmatched bases: 5. The CDR3 region has the DNA TGTGCCACCTCGACAGGGACCTACAATGAGCAGTTCTTC. It specifies CATSTGTYNEQFF.

The chain recombines TRBV9 with TRBJ2-1, with D hard to call. Germline assignment: CDR1 SGDLS and CDR2 YYNGEE. The ends were cut back, 0 bases at V and 6 bases at J, with 7 bases in the middle. The CDR3 consists of 13 residues. The CDR3 DNA reads as TGTGCCAGCAGCGTAGTTAGTAGCAATGAGCAGTTCTTC. It encodes CASSVVSSNEQFF.

This clonotype has just a few counts. The chain uses TRBV7-2 and TRBJ2-3, with D tentatively TRBD2 (5 bases). The CDR3 is 15 amino acids. In germline, CDR1 is SGHTA, CDR2 FQGNSA. Trimming pared 3 bases from V and 1 base from J, leaving 11 bases between. The CDR3 here is CASSFGLGGTDTQYF. The DNA of the CDR3 is TGTGCCAGCAGCTTCGGCTTGGGAGGCACAGATACGCAGTATTTT. Full variable domain (missing parts from reference TRBV7-2 and TRBJ2-3): GAGVSQSPSNKVTEKGKDVELRCDPISGHTALYWYRQSLGQGLEFLIYFQGNSAPDKSGLPSDRFSAERTGGSVSTLTIQRTQQEDSAVYLCASSFGLGGTDTQYFGPGTRLTVL.

The rearrangement uses TRBV9 and TRBJ2-7; D possibly matches TRBD1 or TRBD2 (5 bases each). Trimming took 3 bases from V and 0 from J, leaving 16 bases between them. Germline values: CDR1 SGDLS, CDR2 YYNGEE. The CDR3 contains 16 residues. The CDR3 loop is CASSAPQPGSSYEQYF. The CDR3 DNA is TGTGCCAGCAGCGCACCACAACCAGGGAGCTCCTACGAGCAGTACTTC. Combining the CDR3 with reference TRBV9 and TRBJ2-7 gives the whole variable domain DSGVTQTPKHLITATGQRVTLRCSPRSGDLSVYWYQQSLDQGLQFLIQYYNGEERAKGNILERFSAQQFPDLHSELNLSSLELGDSALYFCASSAPQPGSSYEQYFGPGTRLTVT.